This TCR beta chain emerged from a study of regulatory T cells in long-lasting Graves disease. As to time point: persistent/refractory GD, antithyroid drugs over 5 years with positive TRAb. The TCR library was prepared using RNA isolated from PBMCs. V dropped 6 bases and J dropped 6 bases, with 12 bases sitting between them. The germline gives CDR1 MGHRA, CDR2 YSYEKL. The CDR3 extends over 13 amino acids. For TCR beta, libraries came from iRepertoire HTBI primers and Arm-PCR of CDR3 regions. TCRdb re-analysed the multiplex PCR reads in MiXCR, keeping a single row per CDR3 protein. The sample lists almost 350,000 distinct CDR3 sequences; around a fifth were seen once. General observations from the study: Gene preferences differed: TRBV28, TRBJ1-2, TRBJ2-5 in persistent cases. Few sampled subjects may have lowered accuracy.

This clonotype appeared a few times. Its matching antigen is unknown. This TCR was sampled from a female donor with Graves disease. Sequencing used peripheral blood mononuclear cells (PBMCs), obtained when the disease was refractory, from a patient treated with antithyroid drugs. The chain has TRBV4-1 and TRBJ1-5; D gene ambiguous. CDR3 region: CASSIYAGQPQHF. Written as DNA, the CDR3 is TGCGCCAGCAGTATTTACGCGGGTCAGCCCCAGCATTTT.